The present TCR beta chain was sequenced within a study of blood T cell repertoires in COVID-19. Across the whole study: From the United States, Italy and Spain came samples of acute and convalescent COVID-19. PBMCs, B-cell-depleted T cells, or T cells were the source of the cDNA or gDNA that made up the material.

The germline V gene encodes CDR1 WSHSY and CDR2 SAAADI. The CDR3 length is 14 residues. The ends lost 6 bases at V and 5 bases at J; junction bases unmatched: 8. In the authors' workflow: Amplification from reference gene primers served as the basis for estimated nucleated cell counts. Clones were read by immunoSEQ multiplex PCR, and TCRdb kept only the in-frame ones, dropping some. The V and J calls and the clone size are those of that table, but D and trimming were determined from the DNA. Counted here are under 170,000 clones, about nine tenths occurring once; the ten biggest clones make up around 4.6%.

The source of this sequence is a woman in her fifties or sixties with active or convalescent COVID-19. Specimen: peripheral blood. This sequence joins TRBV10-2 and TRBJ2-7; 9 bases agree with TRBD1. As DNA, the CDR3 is TGCGCCAGCAGCGGACAGGGGAGTATGAACGAGCAGTACTTC. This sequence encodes CASSGQGSMNEQYF.